A selection of T cell receptor beta chains follows, all from one sample in a study of technical replicates of blood from a handful of donors. Assay: immunoSEQ multiplex PCR; the TCRdb copy retains only in-frame clones and omits some. This table has roughly 15,000 clones, just under 85% appearing once. The sequencing input was PBMCs. The receptors here all came from a human donor in good health. CDR3s include the opening cysteine and the closing phenylalanine or tryptophan. Fields, in order: V gene, CDR3 protein.

>TRBV7-2
CASSLDSGSYNEQFF
>TRBV30
CAWTSGTGQETQYF
>TRBV6-5
CASSYSYRHPEAFF
>TRBV4-2
CASSQRTRDIQYF
>TRBV5-4
CASSPAGGGADEQYF
>TRBV27
CASSLDRDVGTEAFF
>TRBV27
CASSSQGVYYGYTF
>TRBV6-6
CASTPLTGNGNTIYF
>TRBV11-1
CASSLAGESTDTQYF
>TRBV19
CASSGGESYEQYF
>TRBV10-3
CAISGEAGKAPRNTEAFF
>TRBV11-2
CASSLGRGGVYGYTF
>TRBV29-1
CSVAGQGDEKLFF
>TRBV7-6
CASSPVSGKNTGELFF
>TRBV5-1
CASSPMTSGRVTDTQYF
>TRBV23-1
CASSQSGAGDPGNTIYF
>TRBV6-4
CASSDRVSVDTQYF
>TRBV29-1
CSVGEGSGANVLTF
>TRBV18
CASSLLEASETQYF
>TRBV19
CASSYSGEEETQYF
>TRBV7-8
CASSPQEVSYEQYF
>TRBV30
CAWSRWLAGQSSYNEQFF
>TRBV10-2
CASSVTGVTEAFF
>TRBV6-1
CASEGVSGNTIYF
>TRBV7-9
CASSLELRRERTGELFF
>TRBV4-2
CASSPETRGADYGYTF
>TRBV19
CASSVSGTGLNYGYTF
>TRBV6-1
CASSEEGASVRTEAFF
>TRBV10-3
CAISERRARQETQYF
>TRBV27
CASVGSSGSDNEQFF
>TRBV19
CASSTGQLWATGELFF
>TRBV5-1
CASSVTGEGTEAFF
>TRBV5-1
CASNPGTSSYEQYF
>TRBV29-1
CSFKGGGRNIQYF
>TRBV5-4
CASSFDGLGNQPQHF
>TRBV7-9
CASSLAGGRGGNYGYTF
>TRBV27
CASSSNYEQYF
>TRBV4-1
CASSQDPSASYEQYF
>TRBV2
CASSYDRYSNQPQHF
>TRBV18
CASSPTGSGAFF
>TRBV13
CASSPGTGGAGNYGYTF
>TRBV19
CASSIAGTGVVWSGYTF
>TRBV7-6
CASSFPPRGYEQYF